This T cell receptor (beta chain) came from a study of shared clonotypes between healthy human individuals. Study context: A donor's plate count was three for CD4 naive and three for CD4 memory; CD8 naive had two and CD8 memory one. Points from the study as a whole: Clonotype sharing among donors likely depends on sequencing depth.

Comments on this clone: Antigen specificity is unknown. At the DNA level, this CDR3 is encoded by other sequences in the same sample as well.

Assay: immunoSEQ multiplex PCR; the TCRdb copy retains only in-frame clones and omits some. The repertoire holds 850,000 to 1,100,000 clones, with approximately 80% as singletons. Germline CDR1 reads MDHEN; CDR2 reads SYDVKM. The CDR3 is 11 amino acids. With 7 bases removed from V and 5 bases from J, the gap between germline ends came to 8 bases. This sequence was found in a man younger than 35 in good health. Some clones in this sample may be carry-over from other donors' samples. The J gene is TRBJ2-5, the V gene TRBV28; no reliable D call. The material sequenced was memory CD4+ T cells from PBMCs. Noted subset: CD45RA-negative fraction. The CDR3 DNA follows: TGTGCCAGCACCTCAGAGGAGACCCAGTACTTC. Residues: CASTSEETQYF.